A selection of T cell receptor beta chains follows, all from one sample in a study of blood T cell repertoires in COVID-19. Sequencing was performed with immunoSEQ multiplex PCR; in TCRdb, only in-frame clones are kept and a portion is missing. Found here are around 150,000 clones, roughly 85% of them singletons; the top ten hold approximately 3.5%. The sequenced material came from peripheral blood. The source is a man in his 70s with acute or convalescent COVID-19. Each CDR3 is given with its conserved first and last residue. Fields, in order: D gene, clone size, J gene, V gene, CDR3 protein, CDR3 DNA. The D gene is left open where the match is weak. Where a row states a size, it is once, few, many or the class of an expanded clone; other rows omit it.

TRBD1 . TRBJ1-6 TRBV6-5 CASSYGEGAYNSPLHF TGTGCCAGCAGTTACGGTGAGGGGGCATATAATTCACCCCTCCACTTT
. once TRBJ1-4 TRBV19 CASSPPGGGNEKLFF TGTGCCAGTAGTCCGCCTGGGGGCGGGAATGAAAAACTGTTTTTT
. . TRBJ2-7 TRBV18 CASSPRSGVVYEQYF TGTGCCAGCTCACCACGATCGGGAGTCGTCTACGAGCAGTACTTC
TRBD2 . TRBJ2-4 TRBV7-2 CASSFTQGLAGVGKNIQYF TGTGCCAGCAGCTTCACGCAGGGTCTAGCGGGAGTCGGCAAAAACATTCAGTACTTC
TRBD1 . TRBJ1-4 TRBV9 CASSLGTGLGEKLFF TGTGCCAGCAGCTTGGGGACAGGGTTGGGTGAAAAACTGTTTTTT
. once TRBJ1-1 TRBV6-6 CASSYTTGNTEAFF TGTGCCAGCAGTTACACGACAGGGAACACTGAAGCTTTCTTT
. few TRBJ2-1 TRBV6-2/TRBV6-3 CASSSWGSGVEQFF TGTGCCAGCAGTAGCTGGGGGTCGGGGGTTGAGCAGTTCTTC
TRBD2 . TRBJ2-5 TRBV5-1 CASSPPSGGQETQYF TGCGCCAGCAGCCCACCTAGCGGTGGCCAAGAGACCCAGTACTTC
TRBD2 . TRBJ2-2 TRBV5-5 CASSLRTILAGSNTGELFF TGTGCCAGCAGCTTGCGGACAATCCTAGCGGGGTCGAACACCGGGGAGCTGTTTTTT
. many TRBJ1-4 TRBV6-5 CASRQGVGEKLFF TGTGCCAGCCGCCAAGGGGTTGGCGAAAAACTGTTTTTT
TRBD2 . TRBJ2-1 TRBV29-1 CSGGREVGTYNEQFF TGCAGCGGAGGGCGGGAGGTTGGGACCTACAATGAGCAGTTCTTC
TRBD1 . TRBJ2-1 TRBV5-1 CASARTGGNNEQFF TGCGCCAGCGCCCGGACAGGGGGAAACAATGAGCAGTTCTTC
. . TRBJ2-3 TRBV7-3 CASSLAGLSTDTQYF TGTGCCAGCAGCTTAGCGGGCCTTAGCACAGATACGCAGTATTTT
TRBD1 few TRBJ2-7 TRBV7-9 CASSPGQGTSYEQYF TGTGCCAGCAGTCCGGGACAGGGGACCTCCTACGAGCAGTACTTC
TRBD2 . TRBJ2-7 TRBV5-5 CASTTGLATPSYEQYF TGTGCCAGCACCACTGGACTAGCGACACCCTCCTACGAGCAGTACTTC
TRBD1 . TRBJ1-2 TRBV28 CASSLVGQGAINYGYTF TGTGCCAGCAGTTTAGTGGGGCAGGGGGCAATAAACTATGGCTACACCTTC
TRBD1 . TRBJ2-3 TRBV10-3 CAIRQGSDTQYF TGTGCCATTAGACAGGGGTCAGATACGCAGTATTTT
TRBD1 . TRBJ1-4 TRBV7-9 CASSVGTGASRIGEKLFF TGTGCCAGCAGCGTAGGGACAGGGGCGTCTCGAATAGGTGAAAAACTGTTTTTT
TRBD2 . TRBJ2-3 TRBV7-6 CASSLGPSLAGVTDTQYF TGTGCCAGCAGCTTAGGCCCCTCACTAGCGGGAGTGACAGATACGCAGTATTTT
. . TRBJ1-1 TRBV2 CASREQFPDTEAFF TGTGCCAGCAGGGAGCAGTTCCCGGACACTGAAGCTTTCTTT
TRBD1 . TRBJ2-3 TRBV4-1 CASSQDTGQGAADTQYF TGCGCCAGCAGCCAAGACACGGGACAGGGGGCGGCAGATACGCAGTATTTT
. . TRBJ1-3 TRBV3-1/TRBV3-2 CASANSGNTIYF TGTGCCAGCGCGAACTCTGGAAACACCATATATTTT
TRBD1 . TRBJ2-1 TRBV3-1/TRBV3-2 CASSRDRGDYNEQFF TGTGCCAGCAGCCGCGACAGGGGGGACTACAATGAGCAGTTCTTC
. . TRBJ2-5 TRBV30 CASRVGGQETQYF TGTGCCTCGCGGGTTGGGGGGCAAGAGACCCAGTACTTC
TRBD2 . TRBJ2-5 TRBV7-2 CASSQGLAGPQETQYF TGTGCCAGCAGCCAAGGACTAGCGGGACCCCAAGAGACCCAGTACTTC
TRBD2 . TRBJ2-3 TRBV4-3 CASSQLGLAGGPDTQYF TGCGCCAGCAGCCAATTGGGACTAGCGGGAGGCCCAGATACGCAGTATTTT
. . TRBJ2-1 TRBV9 CASSVRVGSYNEQFF TGTGCCAGCAGCGTACGGGTTGGCTCCTACAATGAGCAGTTCTTC
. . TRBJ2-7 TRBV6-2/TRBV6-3 CASSSARVSYEQYF TGTGCCAGCAGTTCCGCCAGGGTCTCCTACGAGCAGTACTTC
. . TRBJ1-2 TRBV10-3 CAISESQNRDGYTF TGTGCCATCAGTGAGTCGCAGAACAGGGATGGCTACACCTTC
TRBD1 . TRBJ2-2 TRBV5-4 CASSSRTGGNTGELFF TGTGCCAGCAGCTCCCGGACAGGGGGGAACACCGGGGAGCTGTTTTTT
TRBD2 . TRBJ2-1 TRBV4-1 CASSQAGIGTSSHKNNEQFF TGCGCCAGCAGCCAAGCGGGGATTGGGACTAGCTCCCATAAGAACAATGAGCAGTTCTTC
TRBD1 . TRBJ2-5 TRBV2 CASSRGPETQYF TGTGCCAGCAGCAGGGGGCCGGAGACCCAGTACTTC
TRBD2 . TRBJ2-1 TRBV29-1 CSVLGLAGLSYNEQFF TGCAGCGTTTTGGGACTAGCGGGTCTCTCCTACAATGAGCAGTTCTTC
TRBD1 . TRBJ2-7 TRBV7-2 CASSSSRDRIYEQYF TGTGCCAGCAGCTCCTCCCGGGACAGGATCTACGAGCAGTACTTC
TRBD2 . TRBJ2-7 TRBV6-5 CASSIREGSYEQYF TGTGCCAGCAGTATCAGGGAGGGTTCCTACGAGCAGTACTTC
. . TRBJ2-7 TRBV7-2 CASTNYGSLGYEQYF TGTGCCAGCACCAATTACGGGAGCTTAGGGTACGAGCAGTACTTC